The entry below describes one TCR beta chain. What it binds is unknown. V lost 4 bases and J 0 bases, leaving 9 bases between the germline ends. Germline CDR1 reads SGHNT; CDR2 reads YYREEE (reference sequence). The CDR3 has 14 amino acids. These data originate in a study of Ad26.COV2.S vaccination and SARS-CoV-2 variants. Documented treatment: around 19 received Ad26.COV2.S at low or high dose, single or two shots; 5 received placebo; per-sample allocation not given. Day 63 following the first vaccine or placebo injection was when the samples were taken. Broader study findings: The study found higher spike-specific TCR breadth in vaccine than placebo recipients. There was reportedly substantial breadth in spike-specific CD8+ and CD4+ T cell responses after vaccination.

Data came from immunoSEQ multiplex PCR; TCRdb stores just in-frame clones and leaves some out. The table lists over 400,000 clones, roughly nine tenths of them singletons. This specimen was peripheral blood, taken in a trial of Ad26.COV2.S vaccine versus placebo. This clonotype was sampled from a person aged 18-65 years who received the Ad26.COV2.S COVID-19 vaccine or a placebo. The chain combines TRBV5-4 with TRBJ2-3; D gene unclear. CDR3 DNA sequence: TGTGCCAGCAGCCAAGATACTAGCACAGATACGCAGTATTTT. This sequence encodes CASSQDTSTDTQYF.